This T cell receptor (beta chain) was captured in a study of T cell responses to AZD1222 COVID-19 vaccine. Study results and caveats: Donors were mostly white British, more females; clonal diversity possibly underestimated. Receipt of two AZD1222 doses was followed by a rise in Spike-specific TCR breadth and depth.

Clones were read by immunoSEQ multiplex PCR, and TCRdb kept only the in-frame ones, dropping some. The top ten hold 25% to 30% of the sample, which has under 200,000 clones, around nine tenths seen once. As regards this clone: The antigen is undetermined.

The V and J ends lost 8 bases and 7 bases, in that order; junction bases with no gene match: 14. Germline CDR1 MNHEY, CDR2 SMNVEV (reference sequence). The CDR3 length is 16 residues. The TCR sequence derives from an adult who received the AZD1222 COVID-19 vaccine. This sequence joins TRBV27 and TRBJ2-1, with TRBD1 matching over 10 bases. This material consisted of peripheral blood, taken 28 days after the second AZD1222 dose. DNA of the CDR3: TGTGCCAGCCTCGAGGTCAGGACAGGGGGAGAGAATGAGCAGTTCTTC. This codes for CASLEVRTGGENEQFF.